A selection of T cell receptor beta chains follows, all from one sample in a study of T cell responses to AZD1222 COVID-19 vaccine. Measured with immunoSEQ multiplex PCR; TCRdb has only the in-frame clones, and not every one. The profile shows 60,000 to 90,000 clones, roughly 91% of them singletons. The sequenced sample was peripheral blood, obtained 28 days after the second AZD1222 dose. The receptors derive from an adult who received the AZD1222 COVID-19 vaccine. CDR3s include the opening cysteine and the closing phenylalanine or tryptophan. D genes are given only for firm matches. The listing skips clone size in some rows; elsewhere it reads once, few, many or a size class.

d_gene,abundance,j_gene,v_gene,CDR3aa,CDR3nt
TRBD1,NA,TRBJ2-1,TRBV20-1,CSASGRDRTGGYGQFF,TGCAGTGCTAGTGGTAGGGATAGGACAGGGGGTTACGGGCAGTTCTTC
NA,NA,TRBJ2-2,TRBV5-1,CASNPARAAGELFF,TGCGCCAGCAACCCCGCCAGGGCTGCCGGGGAGCTGTTTTTT
NA,NA,TRBJ1-1,TRBV15,CATSSPQGPHTEAFF,TGTGCCACCAGCTCACCCCAGGGACCCCACACTGAAGCTTTCTTT
NA,NA,TRBJ2-7,TRBV4-2,CASSQAGTSSYEQYF,TGTGCCAGCAGCCAAGCCGGGACCTCCTCCTACGAGCAGTACTTC
TRBD2,NA,TRBJ2-7,TRBV24-1,CATSDLAAGGSEQYF,TGTGCCACCAGTGACCTTGCCGCGGGGGGGAGCGAGCAGTACTTC
NA,NA,TRBJ1-1,TRBV2,CASSVRFRNTEAFF,TGTGCCAGCAGTGTAAGGTTTAGGAACACTGAAGCTTTCTTT
NA,NA,TRBJ1-1,TRBV19,CASSIDLNTEAFF,TGTGCCAGTAGTATAGACTTGAACACTGAAGCTTTCTTT
NA,NA,TRBJ1-1,TRBV28,CASIQGVNTEAFF,TGTGCCAGCATACAGGGTGTGAACACTGAAGCTTTCTTT
NA,NA,TRBJ2-2,TRBV3-1/TRBV3-2,CASSLRTSSNTGELFF,TGTGCCAGCAGCCTCCGGACTTCATCCAACACCGGGGAGCTGTTTTTT
TRBD1,few,TRBJ1-4,TRBV7-9,CASSSGGEKLFF,TGTGCCAGCAGCTCAGGGGGGGAAAAACTGTTTTTT
NA,NA,TRBJ2-2,TRBV5-1,CASTNTGDGNTGELFF,TGCGCCAGCACTAATACGGGGGACGGGAACACCGGGGAGCTGTTTTTT
NA,NA,TRBJ1-2,TRBV12-3/TRBV12-4,CASSYLRDVGYTF,TGTGCCAGCAGTTATCTTCGGGATGTAGGCTACACCTTC
TRBD1,NA,TRBJ1-5,TRBV3-1/TRBV3-2,CASSQGDRGLSQPQHF,TGTGCCAGCAGCCAAGGGGACAGGGGATTGAGTCAGCCCCAGCATTTT
NA,NA,TRBJ2-3,TRBV11-3,CASSLGRSTDTQYF,TGTGCCAGCAGCTTAGGAAGGAGCACAGATACGCAGTATTTT
NA,NA,TRBJ1-5,TRBV21-1,CASRERRGDQPQHF,TGTGCCAGCAGAGAACGGCGGGGGGATCAGCCCCAGCATTTT
NA,NA,TRBJ2-1,TRBV7-3,CASSLTGNEQFF,TGTGCCAGCAGCCTCACAGGTAATGAGCAGTTCTTC
TRBD1,NA,TRBJ2-1,TRBV6-5,CASKNDRDRDNEQFF,TGTGCCAGCAAGAACGACCGGGACAGAGACAATGAGCAGTTCTTC
TRBD2,NA,TRBJ2-2,TRBV24-1,CATSSPGLAPGELFF,TGTGCCACCAGCTCTCCGGGACTAGCCCCCGGGGAGCTGTTTTTT
TRBD1,NA,TRBJ2-1,TRBV7-2,CASSLGQGRVSEQFF,TGTGCCAGCAGCTTGGGACAGGGGAGAGTGAGTGAGCAGTTCTTC
NA,NA,TRBJ2-7,TRBV6-6,CASSYTGIPYEQYF,TGTGCCAGCAGTTACACTGGGATCCCCTACGAGCAGTACTTC
NA,NA,TRBJ2-3,TRBV7-6,CASSFLGDTQYF,TGTGCCAGCAGCTTCTTAGGAGATACGCAGTATTTT
NA,few,TRBJ1-4,TRBV5-1,CASSADRDEKLFF,TGCGCCAGCAGCGCTGACAGAGATGAAAAACTGTTTTTT
TRBD1,NA,TRBJ1-6,TRBV5-4,CASSPEGTVNSPLHF,TGTGCCAGCAGCCCCGAGGGGACAGTTAATTCACCCCTCCACTTT
NA,NA,TRBJ1-5,TRBV20-1,CSASENPGNADQPQHF,TGCAGTGCTAGTGAAAATCCGGGTAATGCGGATCAGCCCCAGCATTTT
NA,NA,TRBJ1-5,TRBV4-3,CASSQDLTASNQPQHF,TGCGCCAGCAGCCAAGACCTAACAGCTAGCAATCAGCCCCAGCATTTT
NA,NA,TRBJ2-7,TRBV12-5,CASGLAYGGVTYEQYF,TGTGCTAGTGGTTTGGCATATGGAGGGGTCACCTACGAGCAGTACTTC
NA,NA,TRBJ2-5,TRBV19,CASSKQGSRGETQYF,TGTGCCAGTAGTAAACAGGGATCTCGTGGGGAGACCCAGTACTTC
NA,once,TRBJ1-1,TRBV7-6,CASSRRVNTEAFF,TGTGCCAGCAGCCGCAGGGTCAACACTGAAGCTTTCTTT
NA,NA,TRBJ2-3,TRBV4-1,CASSQGWLGAGNTDTQYF,TGCGCCAGCAGCCAAGGATGGTTGGGGGCTGGGAACACAGATACGCAGTATTTT
NA,NA,TRBJ1-2,TRBV6-5,CASRPPNYGYTF,TGTGCCAGCAGGCCGCCAAACTATGGCTACACCTTC
TRBD1,NA,TRBJ1-5,TRBV11-3,CASSLGAGGVGNQPQHF,TGTGCCAGCAGCTTAGGGGCAGGGGGCGTCGGTAATCAGCCCCAGCATTTT
NA,NA,TRBJ2-7,TRBV11-2,CASSFFPDSEQYF,TGTGCCAGCAGCTTTTTTCCCGACAGCGAGCAGTACTTC
TRBD1,NA,TRBJ1-2,TRBV7-2,CASSLPGQGARGYTF,TGTGCCAGCAGCTTACCGGGACAGGGGGCGCGCGGCTACACCTTC
TRBD2,NA,TRBJ2-2,TRBV11-2,CASSQTSGGGTGELFF,TGTGCCAGCAGCCAAACTAGCGGGGGAGGCACCGGGGAGCTGTTTTTT
NA,once,TRBJ2-7,TRBV28,CASSPHLRVTGEQYF,TGTGCCAGCAGTCCACACTTGCGGGTTACCGGCGAGCAGTACTTC
TRBD1,NA,TRBJ2-3,TRBV29-1,CSVEGTGVTDTQYF,TGCAGCGTTGAAGGGACAGGGGTTACAGATACGCAGTATTTT
NA,NA,TRBJ1-2,TRBV28,CASKGQTYGYTF,TGTGCCAGCAAGGGTCAAACGTATGGCTACACCTTC
NA,NA,TRBJ1-2,TRBV7-2,CASSPWTVYGYTF,TGTGCCAGCAGCCCATGGACTGTCTATGGCTACACCTTC
TRBD1,NA,TRBJ1-5,TRBV30,CAWADREGQPQHF,TGTGCCTGGGCCGACAGGGAGGGACAGCCCCAGCATTTT
NA,NA,TRBJ1-2,TRBV30,CAWSSGQLGGYTF,TGTGCCTGGAGTTCCGGACAGCTTGGTGGCTACACCTTC
NA,NA,TRBJ1-4,TRBV5-1,CASSLRGTPEGIPTNEKLFF,TGCGCCAGCAGCTTGAGGGGCACCCCCGAGGGAATCCCAACTAATGAAAAACTGTTTTTT
NA,NA,TRBJ1-1,TRBV30,CAWQGFTEAFF,TGTGCCTGGCAGGGGTTCACTGAAGCTTTCTTT
TRBD1,once,TRBJ1-5,TRBV2,CASSEGDRGNQPQHF,TGTGCCAGCAGTGAAGGTGACAGGGGGAATCAGCCCCAGCATTTT
NA,NA,TRBJ2-7,TRBV30,CACRDGTYEQYF,TGTGCCTGCCGGGACGGCACCTACGAGCAGTACTTC
TRBD2,NA,TRBJ2-7,TRBV28,CASSPNAGRRGGYYEQYF,TGTGCCAGCAGTCCGAACGCGGGGAGGCGGGGGGGATACTACGAGCAGTACTTC
NA,NA,TRBJ2-2,TRBV3-1/TRBV3-2,CASSQGSGELFF,TGTGCCAGCAGCCAAGGTTCCGGGGAGCTGTTTTTT
NA,NA,TRBJ1-1,TRBV5-6,CASSVRARASLNTEAFF,TGTGCCAGCTCGGTAAGGGCCAGGGCGTCCTTGAACACTGAAGCTTTCTTT
NA,NA,TRBJ1-6,TRBV6-4,CASSSYNSPLHF,TGTGCCAGCAGCTCCTATAATTCACCCCTCCACTTT
NA,NA,TRBJ2-7,TRBV7-2,CASSPLTDQQYF,TGTGCCAGCAGCCCATTGACAGACCAGCAGTACTTC
NA,NA,TRBJ1-1,TRBV4-1,CARSREGNTEAFF,TGCGCCCGCAGCCGGGAGGGGAACACTGAAGCTTTCTTT
TRBD1,NA,TRBJ2-1,TRBV25-1,CASSEQGVNEQFF,TGTGCCAGCAGTGAGCAGGGGGTCAATGAGCAGTTCTTC
NA,NA,TRBJ2-7,TRBV25-1,CASSPTGINEQYF,TGTGCCAGCAGCCCAACAGGGATCAACGAGCAGTACTTC
NA,once,TRBJ1-5,TRBV19,CASSIRNGNQPQHF,TGTGCCAGTAGTATAAGGAACGGCAATCAGCCCCAGCATTTT
NA,NA,TRBJ2-3,TRBV3-1/TRBV3-2,CASSQVQGQRDTQYF,TGTGCCAGCAGCCAAGTTCAAGGGCAAAGGGATACGCAGTATTTT
NA,NA,TRBJ1-2,TRBV6-5,CASRLEEITGDGYTF,TGTGCCAGCAGGCTCGAGGAGATTACGGGTGATGGCTACACCTTC
NA,NA,TRBJ1-3,TRBV3-1/TRBV3-2,CASSQVLGSGNTIYF,TGTGCCAGCAGCCAAGTTTTGGGCTCTGGAAACACCATATATTTT